This T cell receptor beta chain is drawn from a study of cytomegalovirus exposure and HLA in healthy donors (dated by TCRdb to about 2017). As for the study more broadly: An earlier analysis of roughly 500 of the donors reported around 280 Gb of sequence data and approximately 120 million unique TCR beta sequences obtained from around 190 million T cells. Around 300 gigabases of sequencing data and 70 million to 100 million unique TCR sequences were included in an early release covering 550 to 800 HLA-typed donors. Of the approximately 400 genotyped donors, roughly 85% fell in the genetic ancestry cluster associated with self-reported Caucasian donors. The study aimed to test whether cataloging public T cell receptors could reveal signatures of past pathogen exposure. The study used immunosequencing to profile the T cell repertoires of under 700 subjects and linked those repertoires to cytomegalovirus serostatus. A separate validation cohort of roughly 120 different subjects was used in addition to the roughly 670-subject first cohort. High-throughput TCR immunosequencing, statistical association of individual TCRs with disease status, and machine learning were combined to predict cytomegalovirus infection status. To study patterns of TCR occurrence, a later analysis re-analyzed previously published TCR beta repertoires from 500 to 850 donors and added high-resolution HLA genotyping. In the later analysis, no new phenotypic data were used to find candidate immune exposures; instead, reliance was placed on TCR beta sequences and their occurrence across donors. To decide whether each TCR beta V gene segment behaved as functional or pseudogenic, an earlier analysis of fewer than 750 of the donors relied on high-throughput TCR beta sequencing. Donor age, sex, ethnicity and CMV serostatus were compiled alongside the repertoire data. In a later genetic analysis, genome-wide SNP genotypes for about three fifths of the roughly 670 donors were used, and that subset was treated as a discovery cohort. Every repertoire in the discovery cohort had been generated on one and the same sequencing platform. Both class I and class II loci were covered by HLA typing, at four-digit resolution. Typing coverage differed by locus: A, B, C, DRB1 and DQB1 were typed in roughly 620-630 donors, DQA1 in 500 to 550, DPA1 in 600 to 610, and DPB1 in just under 490. Because of strong linkage in the cohort, four or five DR-DQ haplotypes were treated as single units for association and clustering. Across 300 to 400 genotyped donors of the cohort, an average of roughly 250,000 unique TCR beta nucleotide sequences per donor were sequenced, and roughly 18% of those sequences were non-productive.

Receptor libraries were prepared by the immunoSEQ multiplex PCR assay. For the multiplex PCR, a mixture combining 60 forward primers for TCR Vbeta segments and 13 reverse primers for TCR Jbeta segments was used. The CDR3 region of rearranged TCR beta genes was amplified from genomic DNA by a multiplex PCR assay. Amplified TCR beta libraries were sequenced as 87-base-pair reads on the Illumina HiSeq System. As for how the authors treated the data: A later analysis tallied around 80 million unique TCR beta chains across the approximately 670 repertoires, and some 10 million of those chains were shared by two or more donors. A nearest-neighbor algorithm error-corrected the raw reads and collapsed the reads into unique sequences, merging closely related sequences to remove PCR and sequencing errors. CDR3 sequences were aligned to IMGT reference sequences to assign V, D and J gene segments. Each retained sequence needed at least a six-nucleotide match to both a V gene segment and a J gene segment. A rearrangement counted as productive if the CDR3 had no stop codons and remained in frame with V and J, and every other rearrangement counted as non-productive. Following IMGT convention, CDR3 was defined as the stretch from the second conserved V-encoded cysteine up to the conserved J-encoded phenylalanine. Sequences without an unambiguous match to a single V gene segment were excluded from the earlier analysis of several hundred of the donors. An earlier analysis of a few hundred of the donors called V segments functional above 56.7% productive rearrangements and segregating when the between-donor standard deviation exceeded 5%. To diagnose cytomegalovirus status from the catalog of TCR beta chain sequences, a statistical classification framework was built. In a later analysis, TCR nucleotide sequences were compared against IMGT/GENE-DB human TR gene sequences so that V and J genes could be assigned. Using the TCRdist pipeline, a later analysis assigned CDR3 sequences along with most-parsimonious VDJ recombination scenarios. In a later analysis, each TCR beta chain was defined by its CDR3 amino acid sequence together with its V-gene family, and reads without a unique V-gene family were excluded. As a way to deal with suspected cross-contamination and a sequencing artifact, a later analysis dropped 450 to 600 nucleotide sequences that were highly shared and had low generation probability. For each public chain, a later analysis derived a clonal expansion index from normalized ranks of inferred template counts within each repertoire. Generation probabilities in a later analysis came from a VDJ recombination model fitted to out-of-frame rearrangements, and those results were checked against IGoR. A later analysis scored TCR-TCR, TCR-HLA and TCR-CMV co-occurrence with hypergeometric tests, applying a repertoire-size bias correction to TCR pairs. In a later analysis, false discovery rates were estimated by permuting HLA or CMV assignments 20 times. In a later analysis, co-occurring TCRs were grouped using DBSCAN, and TCRdist sequence similarity was added for clustering within HLA-allele-positive subsets. Co-occurrence clustering excluded repertoires with fewer than 30,000 or more than 120,000 public chains, plus five with anomalous nucleotide sharing. Entries here come from immuneACCESS through TCRdb and include only in-frame sequences with V and J called. Some clones fail to appear in such tables; in the studies checked, an unresolved V gene covers under half of the shortfall, and the cause of the remainder is unknown. The V and J calls and clone size were taken over from that table, and D and trimming were inferred from the DNA. The sample includes about 130,000 clones, with 80% observed a single time. The top ten clonotypes cover about 2.2% of the sample.

In total, over 600 healthy bone marrow donors made up the cohort. All cohort members were sampled while nominally healthy, although unrecorded immune exposures were likely present. The donor tested CMV seronegative and was one of the 352 seronegative cohort members. A peripheral blood sample was provided by each donor, and peripheral blood mononuclear cells were used for TCR beta sequencing. The Qiagen DNeasy Blood Extraction Kit was used to extract genomic DNA from the blood cell samples. Comment on this clone: Its specific antigen is unknown. Per-base qualities were not stored, and no clone one base away is much larger.

The full study reports these points: In both the original and validation cohorts, the classifier was reported to diagnose cytomegalovirus status with high specificity and sensitivity. A total of roughly 160 TCR beta chains were listed by the study as associated with cytomegalovirus. Correlated functional status among segregating V segments might reflect linkage disequilibrium, but an unknown experimental factor could not be ruled out. Sequencing depth was assumed to be roughly uniform across donors in the presence/absence analyses, though that assumption may not hold. In an earlier analysis of approximately 590 of the donors, most TCR beta V segments were observed in productive rearrangements about 90% or about 30% of the time, broadly matching IMGT annotations. According to a later genetic analysis, donors in an Asian-associated ancestry cluster had fewer N-insertions in productive TCRs than the approximately 630-donor mean. While some public TCRs were present in many individuals, most TCR sequences turned up only very rarely across donors. Specific HLA alleles were associated with 15,000 to 20,000 TCR beta sequences at a false discovery rate of 0.05 in a later analysis. A later analysis found that HLA-associated TCR beta chains were more clonally expanded and had lower generation probabilities than equally common non-associated chains. Because some donors lacked HLA typing at each locus, the association tests relied only on the typed subset. In a later genetic analysis, a missense DCLRE1C variant was associated with V-gene and J-gene trimming of TCR beta chains, and the association was replicated in an independent cohort. It was suggested by the authors that the approach could potentially be generalized to other disease states and immunological phenotypes. Some IMGT-functional V segments, including TRBV6-2 and TRBV6-3, could not be told apart with the 87-base-pair reads, so those segments were excluded. A later analysis found that most CMV-associated TCR beta chains appeared HLA-restricted, with HLA associations seemingly driven largely by CMV exposure. In vitro tests confirmed that a few of the cytomegalovirus-associated TCR beta chains recognize cytomegalovirus antigens. For the cohort, immune exposure information was limited to CMV serostatus. A further reported finding was that TCR beta sequences accurately predicted the HLA-A and HLA-B alleles for most subjects in the first cohort. Because counts were too low, some 17 rarely observed V segments, including chromosome 9 orphons, were excluded from the earlier analysis of fewer than 650 of the donors. In this cohort, only TCR beta chains were sequenced, and detectable features were limited by the absence of alpha or paired-chain data. Strong co-occurrence of HLA alleles, especially DR and DQ, made assigning TCR associations to individual alleles difficult. In a later analysis, several top co-occurrence clusters were reported to appear linked to parvovirus B19, influenza, CMV and Epstein-Barr virus. A cluster of highly shared sequence variants was judged likely to be a technical artifact of the sequencing pipeline. A later analysis found that TCR association rates varied across HLA loci, with DRB1 alleles showing the most associated TCRs and HLA-C alleles the fewest.

The germline V gene supplies CDR1 SGDLS and CDR2 YYNGEE. The CDR3 runs 16 amino acids, cysteine and phenylalanine included. The only DNA kept is the CDR3, 48 bases in frame from the first base. V lost 0 bases and J lost 1 base, and the count of bases not matched to a germline gene is 4. Sequenced sample: PBMCs. The origin of this receptor is a man aged 25-40 years in good health and CMV-seronegative. The receptor chain draws on TRBV9 and TRBJ2-3; TRBD2 lines up with 8 middle nucleotides. The nucleotide sequence reads TGTGCCAGCAGCGTAGCGGCGGGAGGTGGCACAGATACGCAGTATTTT. This gives the protein CASSVAAGGGTDTQYF.